This T cell receptor (beta chain) was found in a study of blood T cells in healthy people across ages. Study conclusions and caveats: With age, beta diversity per million T cells declined roughly linearly, significantly by 40.

Concerning this clonotype itself: What it recognizes is unknown.

Primers used in a second PCR of roughly 6 to 11 cycles were a sample-barcoded 5' primer and a J-beta primer mix. A tag from a template-switch adaptor with 12 random nucleotides marked each cDNA molecule. TCRdb analysed the 5' RACE reads with MiXCR anew, one entry per CDR3 protein. The table shows fewer than 650,000 distinct CDR3 sequences, with about 27% occurring only once. This sample also belongs to another study, concerning T cells of mothers and their children. That paper adds: Per 15 ul, 1.5 ug of RNA was used, with all extracted RNA going into cDNA synthesis. Regardless of relatedness, pairs show thymic selection shaping TCR recombination output in a similar manner.

This TCR was sampled from a boy younger than 10 in good health. The source material was blood.

CDR3 sequence (DNA): TGCGCCAGCAGCCAAGATTTGATATACGGGGGCTATGGCTACACCTTC. Translated, it gives CASSQDLIYGGYGYTF. The chain has TRBV4-3 and TRBJ1-2; D is possibly TRBD1 (5 bases). Germline CDR1 is LGHNA and CDR2 is YSLEER. CDR3 size: 16 residues. The V gene lost 0 bases and the J gene lost 4 bases, with 15 bases spanning the gap.